One sample yielded the 2 T cell receptor beta chains listed below, sequenced in a study of early T cells in non-severe SARS-CoV-2 infection. Using its own MiXCR run on the 5' RACE reads, TCRdb lists one record per CDR3 protein. The sample lists some 38,000 distinct CDR3 sequences; about 5% were seen once. Source material: whole blood. The receptors here all came from an adult who was a healthcare worker with PCR-confirmed SARS-CoV-2 infection or an uninfected control (not recorded which).

This clonotype was counted many times. The genes are TRBV12-3 or TRBV12-4 and TRBJ2-3; a weak D match, TRBD2 (5 bases). This CDR3 region has 15 residues. The germline V and J ends were trimmed by 2 bases and 0 bases, with 9 bases remaining between them. In DNA form, the CDR3 reads TGTGCCAGCAGTTTAAGCGGCTATAGCACAGATACGCAGTATTTT. Its translation: CASSLSGYSTDTQYF.

This clonotype was detected ten times or more. The V gene is TRBV7-9, the J gene TRBJ1-1, with D hard to call. Germline lookup yields CDR1 SEHNR and CDR2 FQNEAQ (reference sequence). This CDR3 has 13 amino acids. The V gene lost 4 bases and the J gene lost 5 bases, with 11 bases spanning the gap. The CDR3 DNA is TGTGCCAGCAGCTCGATGGTGACGACTGAAGCTTTCTTT. Protein sequence: CASSSMVTTEAFF.